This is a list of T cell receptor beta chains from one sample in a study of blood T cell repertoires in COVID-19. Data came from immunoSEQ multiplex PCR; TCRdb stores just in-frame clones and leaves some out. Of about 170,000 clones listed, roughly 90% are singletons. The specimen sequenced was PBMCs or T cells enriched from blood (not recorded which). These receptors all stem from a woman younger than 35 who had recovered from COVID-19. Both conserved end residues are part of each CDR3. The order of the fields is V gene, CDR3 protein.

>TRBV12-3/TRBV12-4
CASRGGGNEQFF
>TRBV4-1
CASSSQGSLAGDYEQYF
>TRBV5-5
CASSPRDRWNTEAFF
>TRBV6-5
CASTSQETQYF
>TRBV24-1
CATADPSGPYNEQFF
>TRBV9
CASSVGSTREYEQYF
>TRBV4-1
CASSQPGLAGGNEQFF
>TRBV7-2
CASSLYYEQYF
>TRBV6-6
CASSPPGLFISGANVLTF
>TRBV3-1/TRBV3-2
CASSHSEQGNGYTF
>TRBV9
CASSVEPSRDYGYTF
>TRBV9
CASTLGLAGVSYEQYF
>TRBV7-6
CASSGGTGKPESNQPQHF
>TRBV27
CASSFGGNNEKLFF
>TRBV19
CASSITSAGGSYEQYF
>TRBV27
CASSLKLGAGNEQFF